This T cell receptor (beta chain) was profiled in a study of CD4+ T cells in melanoma. In its sample, this clone was seen once. Its antigen is unidentified. Study results and caveats: Diverse differentiation states were reported for melanoma neoantigen-specific CD4+ T cells. A reported correlation linked neoantigen-specific CD4+ T cells to CD8+, macrophage and B cell function.

The ends were cut back, 3 bases at V and 0 bases at J, with 9 bases in the middle. The V gene's germline CDR1 is SGHTA and CDR2 FQGNSA. The CDR3 extends over 15 amino acids. Generated by immunoSEQ multiplex PCR, the TCRdb table keeps only in-frame clones and is missing some. The table has about 120,000 clones, approximately 92% seen once. The J gene is TRBJ1-3, the V gene TRBV7-2; no clear D. This receptor was identified in a human donor with melanoma. Sequenced material: peripheral blood. CDR3 nucleotides: TGTGCCAGCAGCTTCGGGTTTGGCTCTGGAAACACCATATATTTT. Its translation: CASSFGFGSGNTIYF.